The 32 T cell receptor beta chains presented below share a single source sample, sequenced in a study of blood T cell repertoires in COVID-19. The table came from immunoSEQ multiplex PCR; TCRdb's copy has only in-frame clones and leaves some out. The table has approximately 200,000 clones, roughly 85% seen once. Sequenced input: PBMCs or T cells enriched from blood (not recorded which). These receptors originate from a young man who had recovered from COVID-19.

The chain uses TRBV7-2 and TRBJ2-1; a possible D gene is TRBD2 (6 bases). The CDR3 has 16 amino acids. Trimming took 6 bases from V and 8 from J, leaving 23 bases between them. Per germline, CDR1 SGHTA and CDR2 FQGNSA. CDR3 loop: CASSPRRDSWRDEQFF. The CDR3 DNA reads TGTGCCAGCAGTCCGCGCCGGGACTCCTGGAGGGATGAGCAGTTCTTC. The full variable domain, its missing parts supplied by reference TRBV7-2 and TRBJ2-1, is GAGVSQSPSNKVTEKGKDVELRCDPISGHTALYWYRQSLGQGLEFLIYFQGNSAPDKSGLPSDRFSAERTGGSVSTLTIQRTQQEDSAVYLCASSPRRDSWRDEQFFGPGTRLTVL.

In its sample, this clone was seen a few times. This sequence joins TRBV18 and TRBJ2-3; perhaps TRBD1 as D (6 bases). Germline-derived CDR1 and CDR2 are KGHSH and LQKENI. CDR3 length: 16 residues. The V end lost 3 bases, the J end lost 3 bases, and 16 bases lay between the germline ends. Here the CDR3 reads CASSPGHTSGTDTQYF. The CDR3 region has the DNA TGTGCCAGCTCACCGGGACACACTTCGGGGACAGATACGCAGTATTTT.

The J gene is TRBJ2-6, the V gene TRBV28; D gene ambiguous. CDR1 is MDHEN and CDR2 is SYDVKM in the germline V gene. The CDR3 runs to 18 residues. Between the trimmed V and J ends, which lost 5 bases and 2 bases, there was a span of 19 bases. CDR3 sequence: CASSRVAESKPGANVLTF. CDR3 nucleotides: TGTGCCAGCAGTCGGGTGGCAGAAAGTAAACCTGGGGCCAACGTCCTGACTTTC.

CDR3 DNA sequence: TGTGCCAGCAGCGAACAGGGGTCCTATGGCTACACCTTC. Translated: CASSEQGSYGYTF. This sequence joins TRBV7-9 and TRBJ1-2, with TRBD1 identical over 7 bases. Germline CDR1 reads SEHNR; CDR2 reads FQNEAQ (reference sequence). Unmatched junction bases numbered 4, after V lost 5 bases and J lost 4 bases. The CDR3 is 13 amino acids.

The chain employs TRBV19 and TRBJ2-1; 10 positions agree with TRBD1. This CDR3 has 16 amino acids. J lost 7 bases, V lost 2 bases, and 8 bases had no gene match. The germline CDR1 and CDR2 sequences are LNHDA and SQIVND (reference sequence). Written as DNA, the CDR3 is TGTGCCAGTAGTATATTAACGGGACAGGGGAGTAATGAGCAGTTCTTC. It encodes CASSILTGQGSNEQFF.

This sequence joins TRBV10-3 and TRBJ2-7; 10 bases agree with TRBD1. V trimming: 4 bases; J trimming: 4 bases; junction bases outside the gene matches: 16. Germline lookup yields CDR1 ENHRY and CDR2 SYGVKD. The CDR3 totals 18 residues. The CDR3 reads CAISGGNRDRGSSYEQYF. The CDR3 DNA reads TGTGCCATCAGTGGTGGGAACCGGGACAGGGGTTCGTCATACGAGCAGTACTTC.

The gene calls are TRBV9 and TRBJ2-5; TRBD1 matches 9 bases. The CDR3 extends over 17 amino acids. Germline CDR1 is SGDLS and CDR2 is YYNGEE. V lost 3 bases to trimming and J lost 4 bases; unmatched junction nucleotides: 13. The CDR3 DNA sequence: TGTGCCAGCAGCGGTCTAAGGGGACAGGGTGCCCCAGAGACCCAGTACTTC. Translated, it gives CASSGLRGQGAPETQYF.

The chain carries TRBV30 and TRBJ2-2; 13 nucleotides align to TRBD2. Per germline, CDR1 GTSNPN and CDR2 SVGIG (reference sequence). This CDR3 is built from 16 residues. Germline trimming cut 5 bases from V and 0 bases from J; bases unmatched to any gene: 3. CDR3 nucleotides: TGTGCCTGGGGGGGACTAGCGGGGTCGAACACCGGGGAGCTGTTTTTT. Its protein is CAWGGLAGSNTGELFF.

The V gene is TRBV13, the J gene TRBJ1-2; 9 bases align to TRBD1. The germline V gene encodes CDR1 PRHDT and CDR2 FYEKMQ (reference sequence). The CDR3 loop spans 16 amino acids. The V gene end was trimmed by 0 bases and the J gene end by 2 bases; junction bases not matched to a gene: 4. For the CDR3, the DNA is TGTGCCAGCAGCTTAGGACAGGGGGCAATAAACTATGGCTACACCTTC. Protein: CASSLGQGAINYGYTF.

The chain is built from TRBV18 and TRBJ1-6, with 9 positions matching TRBD1. Germline V gene lookup returns CDR1 KGHSH and CDR2 LQKENI. The CDR3 contains 18 residues. The V and J ends lost 3 bases and 0 bases, in that order; junction bases with no gene match: 6. For the CDR3, the DNA is TGTGCCAGCTCACCTACGGGACAGGGAGGCTCCTATAATTCACCCCTCCACTTT. Translating gives CASSPTGQGGSYNSPLHF.

V gene TRBV7-2 combines with J gene TRBJ1-1, with D hard to call. The CDR3 runs to 14 residues. V was clipped by 1 base and J by 4 bases, with 10 bases between them. The germline V gene has CDR1 SGHTA and CDR2 FQGNSA. As DNA, the CDR3 is TGTGCCAGCAGCTTAGGTGGTCGGTCCACTGAAGCTTTCTTT. Residues: CASSLGGRSTEAFF. The complete variable domain, with remaining parts taken from reference TRBV7-2 and TRBJ1-1, reads GAGVSQSPSNKVTEKGKDVELRCDPISGHTALYWYRQSLGQGLEFLIYFQGNSAPDKSGLPSDRFSAERTGGSVSTLTIQRTQQEDSAVYLCASSLGGRSTEAFFGQGTRLTVV.

This chain joins TRBV7-2 and TRBJ2-5; 7 bases match TRBD2. Trimming cost V 5 bases and J 5 bases; bases outside gene matches: 14. The CDR3 is made up of 16 amino acids. From germline, CDR1 is SGHTA and CDR2 FQGNSA. The CDR3 spells CASSTPAGRGGETQYF. Here the CDR3 DNA reads TGTGCCAGCAGCACACCGGCGGGGAGGGGCGGTGAGACCCAGTACTTC.

V usage is TRBV1 and J usage is TRBJ2-1; the table calls TRBD2, which could not be checked here. TRBV1 has pseudogene status. CDR3 size: 16 residues. The CDR3, as DNA: TGCACCAGCAGCTTCCTCGGACTAGCGGGAGAAGAGGAGCAGTTCTTC. This encodes CTSSFLGLAGEEEQFF.

The V and J genes are TRBV4-1 and TRBJ2-1; TRBD2 agrees at 9 bases. Germline V gene data show CDR1 as MGHRA and CDR2 as YSYEKL. This CDR3 region has 14 residues. V was pared by 0 bases and J by 10 bases, with 4 bases of the junction left unmatched. The CDR3 region has the DNA TGCGCCAGCAGCCAAGAAGGGCGGGAGGGGGAGCAGTTCTTC. Translating gives CASSQEGREGEQFF.

This clone showed up just once. The V call is TRBV18, the J call TRBJ1-3; D is ambiguous. V gave up 2 bases and J gave up 16 bases, with 15 bases separating them. The length of the CDR3 is 12 residues. Germline V gene data show CDR1 as KGHSH and CDR2 as LQKENI. CDR3 loop: CASSPYGGEGYF. CDR3 coding DNA: TGTGCCAGCTCACCATACGGCGGGGAAGGGTATTTT.

V gene TRBV6-4 combines with J gene TRBJ2-5, with 8 bases that match TRBD2. The CDR3 covers 14 residues. Germline assignment: CDR1 MRHNA and CDR2 SNTAGT. Germline trimming cut 7 bases from V and 4 bases from J; bases unmatched to any gene: 8. The CDR3 region has the DNA TGTGCCAGCACCCCAGCGGGGGTTTTAGAGACCCAGTACTTC. It encodes CASTPAGVLETQYF.

The chain recombines TRBV2 with TRBJ2-7; D ambiguous. This CDR3 contains 14 residues. V was clipped by 2 bases and J by 3 bases, with 11 bases between them. The germline V gene encodes CDR1 SNHLY and CDR2 FYNNEI. CDR3 in amino acids: CASSESGRIYEQYF. The CDR3 DNA sequence: TGTGCCAGCAGTGAATCCGGCAGGATCTACGAGCAGTACTTC.

The chain employs TRBV19 and TRBJ2-1; weak D call: TRBD1 (6 bases). Trimming took 7 bases from V and 0 from J, leaving 13 bases between them. CDR1 is LNHDA, CDR2 SQIVND, per germline (reference sequence). The CDR3 extends over 15 amino acids. The CDR3: CASKGTRTSYNEQFF. CDR3 DNA sequence: TGTGCCAGTAAGGGGACACGGACCTCCTACAATGAGCAGTTCTTC.

This chain links TRBV4-1 with TRBJ2-1; 12 bases align to TRBD2. Looked up from germline, CDR1 is MGHRA and CDR2 is YSYEKL. Trimming took 2 bases from V and 1 from J; bases not matched to a gene: 9. This CDR3 is built from 19 residues. The CDR3 is CASSQILAGGPRSYNEQFF. As DNA, the CDR3 is TGCGCCAGCAGCCAAATTCTAGCGGGAGGGCCGCGGTCCTACAATGAGCAGTTCTTC.

This clone was counted at least ten times. This chain connects TRBV5-4 to TRBJ2-6; TRBD1 matches at 7 bases. Germline-derived CDR1 and CDR2 are SGHNT and YYREEE (reference sequence). V trimming: 6 bases; J trimming: 2 bases; junction bases outside the gene matches: 14. The CDR3 has 18 amino acids. DNA for the CDR3: TGTGCCAGCACCCCCCTGGGGGACAGCACCCCTGGGGCCAACGTCCTGACTTTC. Amino acid sequence: CASTPLGDSTPGANVLTF.

Here the CDR3 reads CASSLAGDQPQHF. In nucleotides, the CDR3 is TGTGCCAGCAGCTTAGCAGGAGATCAGCCCCAGCATTTT. The chain recombines TRBV7-9 with TRBJ1-5; no clear D. The V gene's germline CDR1 is SEHNR and CDR2 FQNEAQ (reference sequence). V lost 0 bases and J lost 5, with 5 bases in between. The CDR3 extends over 13 amino acids.

This clone has a single count. The V and J genes are TRBV6-2 or TRBV6-3 and TRBJ1-1; D not resolved. CDR1 and CDR2 from the germline V gene are MNHEY and SVGEGT. The CDR3 is 15 amino acids. V was pared by 0 bases and J by 5 bases, with 13 bases between. The CDR3 DNA is TGTGCCAGCAGTTACTCGCGGGGTTTGAGAACTGAAGCTTTCTTT. This encodes CASSYSRGLRTEAFF.

The chain recombines TRBV28 with TRBJ1-6; D call uncertain. The V end was cut by 3 bases, the J end by 11 bases, with 8 bases between. The CDR3 is 12 residues long. In germline, CDR1 is MDHEN, CDR2 SYDVKM. The DNA of the CDR3 is TGTGCCAGCAGTTTGACTGAGGCACCCCTCCACTTT. Its protein product is CASSLTEAPLHF.

The chain recombines TRBV7-8 with TRBJ1-2; D remains ambiguous. The CDR3 has 12 residues. Germline-derived CDR1 and CDR2 are SGHVS and FQNEAQ. The V gene lost 0 bases and the J gene lost 8 bases, with 7 bases spanning the gap. CDR3 coding DNA: TGTGCCAGCAGCTTAGCGCTCGAGGGCTACACCTTC. Translated: CASSLALEGYTF. Looking up the rest from reference TRBV7-8 and TRBJ1-2 gives the full variable domain: GAGVSQSPRYKVAKRGQDVALRCDPISGHVSLFWYQQALGQGPEFLTYFQNEAQLDKSGLPSDRFFAERPEGSVSTLKIQRTQQEDSAVYLCASSLALEGYTFGSGTRLTVV.

The CDR3 loop is CAWSVSHRVAQYF. CDR3 bases: TGTGCCTGGAGTGTCAGCCACAGGGTAGCCCAGTACTTC. The rearrangement joins TRBV30 to TRBJ2-5; perhaps TRBD1 as D (6 bases). This CDR3 is 13 amino acids long. The germline gives CDR1 GTSNPN, CDR2 SVGIG (reference sequence). The V end lost 0 bases, the J end lost 9 bases, and 14 bases lay between the germline ends. The complete variable domain, with remaining parts taken from reference TRBV30 and TRBJ2-5, reads SQTIHQWPATLVQPVGSPLSLECTVEGTSNPNLYWYRQAAGRGLQLLFYSVGIGQISSEVPQNLSASRPQDRQFILSSKKLLLSDSGFYLCAWSVSHRVAQYFGPGTRLLVL.

The chain is built from TRBV5-4 and TRBJ2-7; TRBD2 aligns across 13 bases. CDR1 SGHNT and CDR2 YYREEE come from the germline V gene (reference sequence). This CDR3 is 16 amino acids long. J gave up 4 bases and V 4 bases, and 8 bases lay outside the gene matches. The CDR3 DNA follows: TGTGCCAGCAGCCCTGGACTAGCGGGGGCCACTTACGAGCAGTACTTC. Translation: CASSPGLAGATYEQYF.

The chain has TRBV5-1 and TRBJ2-7; the D gene is possibly TRBD1 (5 bases). V lost 0 bases and J 7 bases, leaving 14 bases between the germline ends. The CDR3 runs to 14 residues. Germline assignment: CDR1 SGHRS and CDR2 YFSETQ. In DNA, the CDR3 is TGCGCCAGCAGCTTGGCTGGACAATTGTGGGAGCAGTACTTC. Its protein product is CASSLAGQLWEQYF. Together with reference TRBV5-1 and TRBJ2-7, the CDR3 gives the full variable domain: KAGVTQTPRYLIKTRGQQVTLSCSPISGHRSVSWYQQTPGQGLQFLFEYFSETQRNKGNFPGRFSGRQFSNSRSEMNVSTLELGDSALYLCASSLAGQLWEQYFGPGTRLTVT.

The genes are TRBV7-6 and TRBJ2-7; TRBD1 matches 9 bases. The CDR3 has 16 residues. With V trimmed by 1 base and J by 7 bases, 11 bases remained unmatched. Germline V gene sequence: CDR1 SGHVS, CDR2 FNYEAQ. The CDR3 DNA is TGTGCCAGCAGCTTAGACTTGGGACAGGGTGGTGAGGAGCAGTACTTC. Protein product: CASSLDLGQGGEEQYF.

This clone has just one count. The chain is built from TRBV7-9 and TRBJ2-5, with 8 bases fitting TRBD2. Trimming removed 7 bases from V and 1 base from J; junction bases left unmatched: 17. The CDR3 loop spans 18 amino acids. CDR1 is SEHNR and CDR2 is FQNEAQ in the germline V gene (reference sequence). CDR3 in DNA: TGTGCCAGCATCCCGGGGGGATGGCGGGGGGAATTCCAAGAGACCCAGTACTTC. It translates to CASIPGGWRGEFQETQYF.

The chain employs TRBV7-2 and TRBJ1-1, with TRBD1 matching over 8 bases. Trimming at V came to 4 bases and at J to 7 bases, leaving 5 bases not matched to a gene. The CDR3 loop spans 13 amino acids. The germline CDR1 and CDR2 sequences are SGHTA and FQGNSA. The CDR3 nucleotides read TGTGCCAGCAGCTACGACAGGGGAATTGAAGCTTTCTTT. Translation: CASSYDRGIEAFF.

This clone was seen many times. The chain couples TRBV21-1 to TRBJ2-1; the table's TRBD2 call for D was not verified on the DNA. TRBV21-1 is a pseudogene. The CDR3 has 14 amino acids. In DNA form, the CDR3 reads TGTGCCAGCAGCAAACTAGCGGGAGGGCATGAGCAGTTCTTC. It translates to CASSKLAGGHEQFF.

CDR3 bases: TGTGCCAGCAGCTTAGATCGTAGAACGACCGGGGAGCTGTTTTTT. Amino acids: CASSLDRRTTGELFF. The rearrangement joins TRBV11-2 to TRBJ2-2; D unclear. Trimming pared 0 bases from V and 5 bases from J, leaving 10 bases between. The length of the CDR3 is 15 residues. Germline CDR1 reads SGHAT; CDR2 reads FQNNGV.